This T cell receptor beta chain was obtained from a study of Ad26.COV2.S vaccination and SARS-CoV-2 variants. About the study: Recipients of Ad26.COV2.S got it intramuscularly, once or twice 56 days apart.

The CDR3 runs 14 residues. The germline V gene has CDR1 MDHEN and CDR2 SYDVKM. The germline V and J ends were trimmed by 4 bases and 8 bases, with 17 bases remaining between them. The treatment was: about 20 received Ad26.COV2.S at low or high dose, single or two shots; several received placebo; per-sample allocation not given. Each sample was drawn 63 days after the first injection (of vaccine or placebo). The study used a vaccine consisting of an Ad26 vector that expressed Wuhan-strain SARS-CoV-2 spike. The protocol was immunoSEQ multiplex PCR, while the TCRdb copy is restricted to in-frame clones and leaves out a portion. The sample contains about 440,000 clones, around 88% of which appear only once.

The starting material was peripheral blood, obtained in a trial of Ad26.COV2.S vaccine versus placebo. The V call is TRBV28, the J call TRBJ1-2; D is perhaps TRBD1 (5 bases). The receptor's source is a person aged 18-60 years who received the Ad26.COV2.S COVID-19 vaccine or a placebo. The CDR3 coding sequence is TGTGCCAGCAGTTACCCTCCCGCAGGGAGCGGCTACACCTTC. Amino acid sequence: CASSYPPAGSGYTF.